This T cell receptor (beta chain) came from a study of shared clonotypes between healthy human individuals. Study-level information: CD4 naive and memory got three plates each, CD8 naive two, CD8 memory one.

Study findings and constraints: All-four-donor shared clonotypes had higher generation probabilities than non-shared clonotypes did.

Details on this clone: Its specificity is unknown.

Methods used by the authors: ImmunoSEQ only sent back junction sequences with no quality scores, so filtering was done differently. The protocol was immunoSEQ multiplex PCR, while the TCRdb copy is restricted to in-frame clones and leaves out a portion. V, J and clone size derive from that table, while D and trimming were established from the DNA sequence. The profile covers roughly 2.5 million clones, with around nine tenths appearing a single time and 0.11% to 0.15% taken by the ten largest. Germline V lookup: CDR1 SGHNT, CDR2 YYREEE (reference sequence). Trimming shortened V by 6 bases and J by 2 bases, and 21 bases separated the two germline ends. This CDR3 contains 16 residues.

The V gene is TRBV5-4, the J gene TRBJ2-7, with D possibly matching TRBD2 (6 bases). The sequence came from a man aged 18 to 30 in good health. The sequenced material came from naive CD4+ T cells sorted from blood. Subset meaning: CD45RA+ positively selected. CDR3 loop: CASTPGGAAAAYEQYF. CDR3 in DNA: TGTGCCAGCACCCCCGGAGGGGCCGCAGCGGCCTACGAGCAGTACTTC.